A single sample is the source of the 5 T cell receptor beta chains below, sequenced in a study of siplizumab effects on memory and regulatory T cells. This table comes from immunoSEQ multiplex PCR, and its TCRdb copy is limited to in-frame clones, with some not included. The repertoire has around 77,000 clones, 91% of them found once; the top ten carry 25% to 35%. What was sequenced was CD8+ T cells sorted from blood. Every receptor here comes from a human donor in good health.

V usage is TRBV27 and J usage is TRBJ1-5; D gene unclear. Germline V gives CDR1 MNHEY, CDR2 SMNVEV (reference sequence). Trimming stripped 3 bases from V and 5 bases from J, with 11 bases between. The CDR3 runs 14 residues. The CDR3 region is CASSFKRADQPQHF. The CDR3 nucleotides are TGTGCCAGCAGTTTCAAGAGGGCTGATCAGCCCCAGCATTTT.

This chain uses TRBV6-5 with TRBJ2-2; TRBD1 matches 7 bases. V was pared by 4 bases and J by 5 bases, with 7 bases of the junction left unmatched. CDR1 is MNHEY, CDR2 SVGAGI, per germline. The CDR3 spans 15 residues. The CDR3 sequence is CASSSYDRVTGELFF. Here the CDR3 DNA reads TGTGCCAGCAGTTCCTACGACAGGGTAACCGGGGAGCTGTTTTTT.

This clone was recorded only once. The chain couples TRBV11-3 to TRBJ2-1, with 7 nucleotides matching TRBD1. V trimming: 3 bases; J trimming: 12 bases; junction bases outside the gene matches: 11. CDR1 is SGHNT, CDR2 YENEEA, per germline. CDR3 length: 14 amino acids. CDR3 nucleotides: TGTGCCAGCAGCTTGTCTGACAGGGTGGGTGTGCAGTTCTTC. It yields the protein CASSLSDRVGVQFF. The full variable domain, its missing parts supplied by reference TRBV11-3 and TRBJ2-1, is EAGVVQSPRYKIIEKKQPVAFWCNPISGHNTLYWYLQNLGQGPELLIRYENEEAVDDSQLPKDRFSAERLKGVDSTLKIQPAELGDSAVYLCASSLSDRVGVQFFGPGTRLTVL.

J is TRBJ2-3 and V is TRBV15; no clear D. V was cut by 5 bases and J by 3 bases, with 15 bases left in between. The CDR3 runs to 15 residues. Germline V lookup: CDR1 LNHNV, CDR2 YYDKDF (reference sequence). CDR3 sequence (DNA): TGTGCCACCAGCCGTAGCTATCAAGGGACAGATACGCAGTATTTT. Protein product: CATSRSYQGTDTQYF.

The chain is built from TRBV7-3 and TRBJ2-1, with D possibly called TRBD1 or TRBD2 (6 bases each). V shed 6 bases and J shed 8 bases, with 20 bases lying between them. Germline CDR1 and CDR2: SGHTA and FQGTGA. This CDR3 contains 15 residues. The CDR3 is CASRAGGGTSDEQFF. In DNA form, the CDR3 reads TGTGCCAGCAGGGCTGGGGGCGGGACATCGGATGAGCAGTTCTTC.